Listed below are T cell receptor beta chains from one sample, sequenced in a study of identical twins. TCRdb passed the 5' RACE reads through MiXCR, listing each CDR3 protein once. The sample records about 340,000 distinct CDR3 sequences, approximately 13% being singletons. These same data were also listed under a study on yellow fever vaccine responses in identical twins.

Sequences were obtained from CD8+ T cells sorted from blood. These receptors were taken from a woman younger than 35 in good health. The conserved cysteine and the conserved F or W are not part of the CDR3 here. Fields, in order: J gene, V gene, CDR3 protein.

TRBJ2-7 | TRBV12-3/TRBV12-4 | ASSTPASATSYEQY
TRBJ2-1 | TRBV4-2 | ASSQSPDNEQF
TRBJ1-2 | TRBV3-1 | ASSPQGFYGYT
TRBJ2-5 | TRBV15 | ATSRGFQETQY
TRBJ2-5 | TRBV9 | ASSTSGASQETQY
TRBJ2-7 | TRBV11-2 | ASSPGLAGGPSYEQY
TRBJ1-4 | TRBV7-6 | ASSLGTGNEKLF
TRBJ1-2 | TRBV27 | ASSTAGGFNYGYT
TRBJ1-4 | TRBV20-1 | CAREVTGAVTNEKLF
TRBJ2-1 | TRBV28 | ASSFSPTGSSYNEQF
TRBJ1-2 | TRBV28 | ASSLARGYGYT
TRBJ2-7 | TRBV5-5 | ASSLEWASEFFSYEQY
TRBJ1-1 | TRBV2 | ASSEDGGNTEAF
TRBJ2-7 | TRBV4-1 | ASSQDQVEEQY
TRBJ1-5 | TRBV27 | ASSPLGFDQPQH
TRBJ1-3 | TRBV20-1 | SARDEFSGNTIY
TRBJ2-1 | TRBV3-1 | ASSQLAGGHNEQF
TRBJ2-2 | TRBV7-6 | ASSLARAGGGSNTGELF
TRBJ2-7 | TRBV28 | ASSFASPYEQY
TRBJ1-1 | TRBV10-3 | AISESLEEAF
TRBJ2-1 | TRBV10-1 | ASSESSLDNEQF
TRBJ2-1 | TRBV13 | ASSLGRRQRYNEQF
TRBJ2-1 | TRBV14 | ASSQVQGYNEQF
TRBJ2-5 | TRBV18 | ASSREGWETQY
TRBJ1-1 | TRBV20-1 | SARGQDSTHTEAF
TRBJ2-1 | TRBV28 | ASSLASGLPSNEQF
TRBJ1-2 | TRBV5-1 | ASSKKPGTFNYGYT
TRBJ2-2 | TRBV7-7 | ASSGWDRGRGTGELF
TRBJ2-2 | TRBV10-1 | ASSIGRENTGELF
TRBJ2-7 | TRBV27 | ASGPAYEQY
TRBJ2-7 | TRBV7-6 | ASSPSGTDFLYEQY
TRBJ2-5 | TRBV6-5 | ASSYRGRGETQY
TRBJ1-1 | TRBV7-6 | ASSLRPGTGNTEAF
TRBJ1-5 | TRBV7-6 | ASGTNQPQH
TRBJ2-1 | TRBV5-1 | ASSLARPGTSGINEQF
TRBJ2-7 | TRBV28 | ASETFYEQY
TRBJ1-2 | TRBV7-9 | ASSLDAGASNYGYT
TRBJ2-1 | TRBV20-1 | SASTGTRTYNEQF
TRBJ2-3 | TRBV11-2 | ASSSYSLFITQPGQSQY
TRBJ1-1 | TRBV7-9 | ASSPGSTEAF
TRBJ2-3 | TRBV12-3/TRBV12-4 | ASSTLTSRSTDTQY
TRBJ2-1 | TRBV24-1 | ATSVSGLFFNEQF
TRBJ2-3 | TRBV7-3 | ASSLGRLARDTQY
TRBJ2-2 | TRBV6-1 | ASSEAGGQTGELF
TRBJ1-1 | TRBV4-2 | ASSPLPGEERAF
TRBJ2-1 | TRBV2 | ASSEWGGEQF
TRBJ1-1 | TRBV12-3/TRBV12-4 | ASSPRDGLNTEAF